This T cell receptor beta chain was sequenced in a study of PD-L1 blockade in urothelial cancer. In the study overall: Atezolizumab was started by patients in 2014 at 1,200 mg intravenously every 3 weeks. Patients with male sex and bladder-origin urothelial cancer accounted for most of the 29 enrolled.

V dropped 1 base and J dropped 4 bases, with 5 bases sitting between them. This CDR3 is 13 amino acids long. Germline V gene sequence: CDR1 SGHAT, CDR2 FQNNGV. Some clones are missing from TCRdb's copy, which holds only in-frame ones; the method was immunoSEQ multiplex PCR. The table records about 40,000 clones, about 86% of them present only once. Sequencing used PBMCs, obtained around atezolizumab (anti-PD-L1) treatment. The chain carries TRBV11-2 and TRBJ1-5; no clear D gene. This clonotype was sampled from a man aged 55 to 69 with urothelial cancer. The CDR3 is CASSLGRNQPQHF. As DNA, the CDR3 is TGTGCCAGCAGCTTAGGCAGGAATCAGCCCCAGCATTTT. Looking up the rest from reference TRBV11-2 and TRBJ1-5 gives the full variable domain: EAGVAQSPRYKIIEKRQSVAFWCNPISGHATLYWYQQILGQGPKLLIQFQNNGVVDDSQLPKDRFSAERLKGVDSTLKIQPAKLEDSAVYLCASSLGRNQPQHFGDGTRLSIL.